The 30 T cell receptor beta chains below all came from one sample that was sequenced in a study of cytomegalovirus exposure and HLA in healthy donors. PCR primers comprised 60 Vbeta and 13 Jbeta primers. Measured with immunoSEQ multiplex PCR; TCRdb has only the in-frame clones, and not every one. Among about 170,000 clones listed, around three quarters were seen once. Source material: PBMCs. The receptors come from a woman between 50 and 59 years old in good health and CMV-seronegative.

The chain has TRBV29-1 and TRBJ2-1; maybe TRBD2 (5 bases). CDR1 SQVTM and CDR2 ANQGSEA come from the germline V gene. CDR3 size: 16 residues. Trimming stripped 3 bases from V and 1 base from J, with 16 bases between. The CDR3 sequence is CSVEENGLSSYNEQFF. The CDR3 DNA sequence: TGCAGCGTTGAGGAGAATGGACTGTCATCCTACAATGAGCAGTTCTTC.

This chain connects TRBV4-2 to TRBJ2-1; 8 nucleotides line up with TRBD2. The CDR3 length is 16 residues. Unmatched junction bases numbered 6, after V lost 1 base and J lost 4 bases. Germline lookup yields CDR1 LGHNA and CDR2 YNFKEQ. In nucleotides, the CDR3 is TGTGCCAGCAGCCAAGCCTACCGGGAGGGTTACAATGAGCAGTTCTTC. Translated, it gives CASSQAYREGYNEQFF.

V is TRBV14 and J is TRBJ2-1; no definite D call. Germline V gene data show CDR1 as SGHDN and CDR2 as FVKESK. CDR3 length equals 16 residues. V gave up 1 base and J gave up 0 bases, with 10 bases separating them. The CDR3 here is CASSQARTRSYNEQFF. CDR3 nucleotides: TGTGCCAGCAGCCAAGCGCGTACCCGCTCCTACAATGAGCAGTTCTTC.

V and J are TRBV27 and TRBJ1-6, with TRBD1 matching 8 bases. Germline CDR1 MNHEY, CDR2 SMNVEV (reference sequence). The trim removed 4 bases at V and 7 bases at J, leaving 6 bases unmatched. This CDR3 has 15 residues. The CDR3 loop is CASSSLDRENSPLHF. The CDR3 DNA is TGTGCCAGCAGTTCATTGGACAGGGAGAATTCACCCCTCCACTTT.

This clone has ten or more counts. The rearrangement links TRBV6-5 to TRBJ1-5; 8 bases align to TRBD1. Germline loops: CDR1 MNHEY, CDR2 SVGAGI. The CDR3 contains 15 residues. The J segment lost 2 bases and the V segment lost 6 bases, leaving 6 bases of the junction unmatched. CDR3 region: CASSDRGGGNQPQHF. The CDR3 DNA is TGTGCCAGCAGCGACAGGGGAGGTGGCAATCAGCCCCAGCATTTT.

The rearrangement joins TRBV19 to TRBJ2-5; TRBD1 matches 11 bases. J gave up 4 bases and V 5 bases, and 6 bases lay outside the gene matches. CDR3 length: 15 residues. Germline V gene data show CDR1 as LNHDA and CDR2 as SQIVND (reference sequence). CDR3 nucleotide sequence: TGTGCCAGTAGTCCAGGACAGGGGGCTCTAGAGACCCAGTACTTC. It translates to CASSPGQGALETQYF.

The chain links TRBV27 to TRBJ2-1, with D possibly being TRBD1 (6 bases). Looked up from germline, CDR1 is MNHEY and CDR2 is SMNVEV (reference sequence). The CDR3 spans 14 residues. V dropped 5 bases and J dropped 2 bases, with 10 bases sitting between them. The CDR3 bases are TGTGCCAGCAGTCCCTGGACAGCCTACAATGAGCAGTTCTTC. This codes for CASSPWTAYNEQFF.

V is TRBV19 and J is TRBJ1-4; a weak D match, TRBD1 (6 bases). CDR3 length: 15 residues. CDR1 is LNHDA, CDR2 SQIVND, per germline (reference sequence). The V gene lost 3 bases and the J gene lost 7 bases, with 15 bases spanning the gap. The CDR3 sequence: CASSIPQGGGEKLFF. DNA for the CDR3: TGTGCCAGTAGTATTCCCCAGGGAGGGGGTGAAAAACTGTTTTTT. The full variable domain, in which reference TRBV19 and TRBJ1-4 provide the parts outside the CDR3, is DGGITQSPKYLFRKEGQNVTLSCEQNLNHDAMYWYRQDPGQGLRLIYYSQIVNDFQKGDIAEGYSVSREKKESFPLTVTSAQKNPTAFYLCASSIPQGGGEKLFFGSGTQLSVL.

The rearrangement uses TRBV11-2 and TRBJ1-6; 7 nucleotides match TRBD1. This CDR3 is built from 14 residues. Germline loops: CDR1 SGHAT, CDR2 FQNNGV. V was clipped by 5 bases and J by 10 bases; unmatched bases: 8. In DNA, the CDR3 is TGTGCCAGCAGCCTGGACAGGTTCGGATCACCCCTCCACTTT. It is translated as CASSLDRFGSPLHF.

This chain links TRBV11-3 with TRBJ2-2; the match to TRBD2 covers 8 bases. From germline, CDR1 is SGHNT and CDR2 YENEEA. The CDR3 consists of 14 residues. V dropped 4 bases and J dropped 5; count of bases not matched to a gene: 3. This chain's CDR3 is CASSSGGVTGELFF. CDR3 sequence (DNA): TGTGCCAGCAGCTCCGGGGGGGTAACCGGGGAGCTGTTTTTT.

This rearrangement joins TRBV5-1 to TRBJ1-4, with D possibly TRBD1 on 6 matching bases. The CDR3 is 14 residues long. V was cut by 4 bases and J by 7 bases, with 14 bases left in between. Germline values: CDR1 SGHRS, CDR2 YFSETQ. CDR3 coding DNA: TGCGCCAGCAGCCAGGGAACAGGGAGTGAAAAACTGTTTTTT. Protein: CASSQGTGSEKLFF.

This chain joins TRBV29-1 and TRBJ2-1; D is ambiguous. The CDR3 is 14 amino acids. V was cut by 4 bases and J by 6 bases, with 16 bases left in between. Germline V gene sequence: CDR1 SQVTM, CDR2 ANQGSEA. CDR3 amino acids: CSVGQALNRNEQFF. In DNA form, the CDR3 reads TGCAGCGTTGGTCAGGCTTTGAACCGCAATGAGCAGTTCTTC.

V and J are TRBV27 and TRBJ2-2, with 8 bases matching TRBD2. The CDR3 loop spans 14 amino acids. V trimming: 4 bases; J trimming: 5 bases; junction bases outside the gene matches: 3. Germline values: CDR1 MNHEY, CDR2 SMNVEV (reference sequence). CDR3 region: CASSSSGSTGELFF. CDR3 DNA: TGTGCCAGCAGTTCGAGCGGGAGTACCGGGGAGCTGTTTTTT.

This chain connects TRBV11-2 to TRBJ2-7; 13 bases align to TRBD2. Looked up from germline, CDR1 is SGHAT and CDR2 is FQNNGV. With V trimmed by 5 bases and J by 11 bases, 12 bases remained unmatched. The CDR3 runs to 15 residues. CDR3 DNA sequence: TGTGCCAGCAGCGCCCCGGGACTAGCGGGGCGACGGGAGTACTTC. Protein: CASSAPGLAGRREYF.

J is TRBJ2-1 and V is TRBV18; 8 bases match TRBD2. Looked up from germline, CDR1 is KGHSH and CDR2 is LQKENI. Unmatched junction bases numbered 12, after V lost 5 bases and J lost 3 bases. This CDR3 is built from 17 residues. The CDR3 bases are TGTGCCAGCTCATCCACGGGGGGTAGCGGGAACTACAATGAGCAGTTCTTC. It encodes CASSSTGGSGNYNEQFF.

V is TRBV6-6 and J is TRBJ1-5, with 7 bases that match TRBD1. The CDR3 has 15 residues. With V trimmed by 6 bases and J by 7 bases, 12 bases remained unmatched. Germline assignment: CDR1 MNHNY and CDR2 SVGAGI (reference sequence). CDR3 loop: CASSRQGELGQPQHF. The CDR3 nucleotides are TGTGCCAGCAGCCGACAGGGTGAATTGGGGCAGCCCCAGCATTTT.

This clone was detected a few times. V gene TRBV5-1 combines with J gene TRBJ2-1, with 8 nucleotides matching TRBD2. Germline V lookup: CDR1 SGHRS, CDR2 YFSETQ. Unmatched junction bases numbered 10, after V lost 1 base and J lost 7 bases. There are 16 residues in the CDR3. The CDR3 sequence is CASSLSAGGVLNEQFF. DNA for the CDR3: TGCGCCAGCAGCTTGTCGGCGGGGGGAGTGTTGAATGAGCAGTTCTTC.

The rearrangement links TRBV4-1 to TRBJ1-3; D unresolved. The V gene lost 0 bases and the J gene lost 0 bases, with 3 bases spanning the gap. Germline V gene lookup returns CDR1 MGHRA and CDR2 YSYEKL. The CDR3 sequence is 14 residues long. CDR3 sequence reads: CASSQDSSGNTIYF. Here the CDR3 DNA reads TGCGCCAGCAGCCAAGACAGCTCTGGAAACACCATATATTTT.

The rearrangement uses TRBV6-1 and TRBJ1-2, with D maybe TRBD1 (6 bases). Trimming cost V 1 base and J 3 bases, with 9 bases left between them. CDR1 and CDR2 from the germline V gene are MNHNS and SASEGT. This CDR3 is built from 14 residues. This CDR3 reads CASSEVTGDYGYTF. The CDR3 DNA reads as TGTGCCAGCAGTGAAGTGACAGGTGACTATGGCTACACCTTC.

The V gene is TRBV7-2, the J gene TRBJ1-5; D perhaps matches TRBD1 (5 bases). V dropped 5 bases and J dropped 1 base, with 9 bases sitting between them. Per the germline V gene, CDR1 is SGHTA and CDR2 is FQGNSA. The CDR3 covers 14 residues. DNA of the CDR3: TGTGCCAGCAGCCTCCGACAGAGCAATCAGCCCCAGCATTTT. It specifies CASSLRQSNQPQHF.

V usage is TRBV7-9 and J usage is TRBJ2-4; a weak D match, TRBD1 (6 bases). Between the trimmed V and J ends, which lost 2 bases and 11 bases, there was a span of 7 bases. CDR1 and CDR2 from the germline V gene are SEHNR and FQNEAQ (reference sequence). This CDR3 contains 11 residues. The CDR3 bases are TGTGCCAGCAGCTTACAGGGGCTTCAGTACTTC. Translated, it gives CASSLQGLQYF. Together with reference TRBV7-9 and TRBJ2-4, the CDR3 gives the full variable domain: DTGVSQNPRHKITKRGQNVTFRCDPISEHNRLYWYRQTLGQGPEFLTYFQNEAQLEKSRLLSDRFSAERPKGSFSTLEIQRTEQGDSAMYLCASSLQGLQYFGAGTRLSVL.

This clone was detected only a few times. The chain links TRBV28 to TRBJ2-3, with TRBD2 matching over 9 bases. Looked up from germline, CDR1 is MDHEN and CDR2 is SYDVKM. The J segment lost 5 bases and the V segment lost 7 bases, leaving 4 bases of the junction unmatched. CDR3 length: 13 amino acids. The CDR3 region is CASNAGGLDTQYF. Here the CDR3 DNA reads TGTGCCAGCAATGCGGGGGGGCTAGATACGCAGTATTTT.

V is TRBV6-5 and J is TRBJ1-2, with D perhaps TRBD1 (6 bases). CDR1 and CDR2 from the germline V gene are MNHEY and SVGAGI. Between the trimmed V and J ends, which lost 5 bases and 2 bases, there was a span of 15 bases. The CDR3 covers 15 residues. The CDR3 nucleotides are TGTGCCAGCAGTATACAGGGTACGAACAACTATGGCTACACCTTC. It encodes CASSIQGTNNYGYTF.

The chain carries TRBV5-8 and TRBJ2-3; D might be TRBD1 (6 bases). The CDR3 extends over 16 amino acids. In germline, CDR1 is SGHTS, CDR2 YDEGEE. Trimming shortened V by 2 bases and J by 2 bases, and 15 bases separated the two germline ends. The CDR3 DNA sequence: TGTGCCAGCAGCTTTTATAGGACAGAGCCCACAGATACGCAGTATTTT. Its protein is CASSFYRTEPTDTQYF.

J is TRBJ2-3 and V is TRBV27, with 7 nucleotides matching TRBD2. The CDR3 spans 17 residues. After removal of 6 bases from V and 3 bases from J, the junction contained 15 bases not matched to a gene. The germline V gene encodes CDR1 MNHEY and CDR2 SMNVEV (reference sequence). The CDR3 sequence: CASSRHTSGKATDTQYF. The CDR3 DNA follows: TGTGCCAGCAGCCGACACACCAGCGGGAAGGCTACAGATACGCAGTATTTT.

The chain uses TRBV10-2 and TRBJ2-7, with D perhaps matching TRBD1 (5 bases). Germline CDR1 and CDR2: WSHSY and SAAADI. The CDR3 extends over 16 amino acids. Deletions cut 0 bases from V and 3 bases from J, with 15 bases between. CDR3 loop: CASSESHPRQSYEQYF. The CDR3 DNA follows: TGCGCCAGCAGTGAGTCGCACCCCCGACAGAGCTACGAGCAGTACTTC.

The V gene is TRBV6-5, the J gene TRBJ2-1; D gene unclear. The CDR3 is made up of 15 amino acids. Between the trimmed V and J ends, which lost 2 bases and 0 bases, there was a span of 8 bases. Germline CDR1 MNHEY, CDR2 SVGAGI. CDR3 in DNA: TGTGCCAGCAGTTACCAGAGGAGCTCCTACAATGAGCAGTTCTTC. Translating it yields CASSYQRSSYNEQFF.

This clone showed up just a few times. V usage is TRBV12-5 and J usage is TRBJ1-2; 10 bases match TRBD1. After removal of 7 bases from V and 1 base from J, the junction contained 9 bases not matched to a gene. CDR3 length: 16 residues. Germline values: CDR1 LGHNT, CDR2 FRNRAP. The CDR3 bases are TGTGCTAGTGCTAAATCGGGGACAGGGGATAACTATGGCTACACCTTC. This sequence encodes CASAKSGTGDNYGYTF.

The chain employs TRBV6-5 and TRBJ2-7; D is perhaps TRBD1 (5 bases). This CDR3 region has 14 residues. Between the trimmed V and J ends, which lost 0 bases and 2 bases, there was a span of 8 bases. Looked up from germline, CDR1 is MNHEY and CDR2 is SVGAGI. Here the CDR3 DNA reads TGTGCCAGCAGTTACTCGAGACAGACCTACGAGCAGTACTTC. This encodes CASSYSRQTYEQYF.

There are a few counts of this clone. This sample includes further DNA sequences coding for the same CDR3. CDR3 region: CASSFLNYGYTF. For the CDR3, the DNA is TGTGCCAGCAGTTTCCTTAACTATGGCTACACCTTC. The chain employs TRBV28 and TRBJ1-2; D gene uncertain. V was cut by 3 bases and J by 1 base, with 3 bases left in between. Germline lookup yields CDR1 MDHEN and CDR2 SYDVKM. This CDR3 is built from 12 residues.